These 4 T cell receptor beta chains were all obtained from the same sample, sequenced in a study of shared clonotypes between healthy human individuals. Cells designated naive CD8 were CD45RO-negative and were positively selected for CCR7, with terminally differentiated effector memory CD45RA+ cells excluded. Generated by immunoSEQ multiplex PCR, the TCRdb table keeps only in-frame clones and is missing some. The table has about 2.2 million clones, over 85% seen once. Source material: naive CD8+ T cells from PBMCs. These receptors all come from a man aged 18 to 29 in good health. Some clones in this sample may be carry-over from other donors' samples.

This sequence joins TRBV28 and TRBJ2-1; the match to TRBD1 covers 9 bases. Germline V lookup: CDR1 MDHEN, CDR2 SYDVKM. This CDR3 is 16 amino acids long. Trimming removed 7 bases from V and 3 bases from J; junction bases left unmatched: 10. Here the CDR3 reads CASKTQQGAVYNEQFF. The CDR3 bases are TGTGCCAGCAAAACGCAACAGGGGGCGGTCTACAATGAGCAGTTCTTC.

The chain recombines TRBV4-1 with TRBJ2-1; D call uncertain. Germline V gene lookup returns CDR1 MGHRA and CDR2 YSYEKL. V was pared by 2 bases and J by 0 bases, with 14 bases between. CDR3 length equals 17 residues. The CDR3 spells CASSQSSQTSSYNEQFF. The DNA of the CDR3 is TGCGCCAGCAGCCAAAGTTCGCAGACGAGCTCCTACAATGAGCAGTTCTTC.

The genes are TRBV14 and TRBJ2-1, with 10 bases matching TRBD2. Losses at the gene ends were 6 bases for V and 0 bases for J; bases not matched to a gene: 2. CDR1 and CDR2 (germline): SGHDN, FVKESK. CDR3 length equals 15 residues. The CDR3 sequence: CASRASGSSYNEQFF. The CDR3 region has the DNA TGTGCCAGCAGGGCTAGCGGGAGCTCCTACAATGAGCAGTTCTTC. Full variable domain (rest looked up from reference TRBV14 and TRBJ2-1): EAGVTQFPSHSVIEKGQTVTLRCDPISGHDNLYWYRRVMGKEIKFLLHFVKESKQDESGMPNNRFLAERTGGTYSTLKVQPAELEDSGVYFCASRASGSSYNEQFFGPGTRLTVL.

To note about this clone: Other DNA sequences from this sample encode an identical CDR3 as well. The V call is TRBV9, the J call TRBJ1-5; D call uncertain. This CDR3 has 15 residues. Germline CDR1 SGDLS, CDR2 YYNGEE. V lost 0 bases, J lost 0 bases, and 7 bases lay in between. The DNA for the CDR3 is TGTGCCAGCAGCGTAGGCGGTAATAGCAATCAGCCCCAGCATTTT. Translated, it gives CASSVGGNSNQPQHF.